This TCR beta chain was retrieved from a study of graft-versus-host responses after intestinal transplantation. For the study at large: Recipients had multivisceral, liver-intestinal, or isolated intestinal transplants. General observations from the study: GvH clones were identified in recipient marrow, with some first appearing in ileum or blood. In patients with graft-donor T cell macrochimerism, allograft graft-versus-host to host-versus-graft clonal ratios were high.

This CDR3 contains 15 residues. Germline V gene sequence: CDR1 LGHNA, CDR2 YSLEER. The V and J ends lost 1 base and 6 bases respectively, with 15 bases between them. Concerning this clone: Its antigen is undetermined.

The repertoire was sequenced with immunoSEQ multiplex PCR; TCRdb's copy has only in-frame clones and lacks some. Of nearly 95,000 clones in the sample, approximately 94% were seen once. The sample in question was unstimulated CD8+ T cells sorted from spleen or lymph node cells, obtained before intestinal transplant. This chain uses TRBV4-3 with TRBJ1-2; the D gene is possibly TRBD1 (5 bases). The receptor comes from a human donor who received an intestinal transplant. The CDR3 region is CASSQARGGVHGYTF. The CDR3 nucleotides read TGCGCCAGCAGCCAAGCCCGGGGGGGGGTCCATGGCTACACCTTC.